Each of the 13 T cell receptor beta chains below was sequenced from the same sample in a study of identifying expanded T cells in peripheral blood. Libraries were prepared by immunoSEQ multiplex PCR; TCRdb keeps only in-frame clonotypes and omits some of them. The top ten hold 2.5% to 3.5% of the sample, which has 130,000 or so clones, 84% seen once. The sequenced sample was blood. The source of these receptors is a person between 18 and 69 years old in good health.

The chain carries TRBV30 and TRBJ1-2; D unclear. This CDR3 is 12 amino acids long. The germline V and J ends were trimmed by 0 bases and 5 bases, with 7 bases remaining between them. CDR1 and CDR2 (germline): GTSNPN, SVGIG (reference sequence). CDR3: CAWSVDGYGYTF. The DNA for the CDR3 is TGTGCCTGGAGTGTAGACGGGTATGGCTACACCTTC.

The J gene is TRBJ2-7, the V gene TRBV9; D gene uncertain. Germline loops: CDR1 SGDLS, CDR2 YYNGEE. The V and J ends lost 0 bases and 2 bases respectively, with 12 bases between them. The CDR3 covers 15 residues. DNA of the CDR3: TGTGCCAGCAGCGTAGAACTGGGCCCAACCTACGAGCAGTACTTC. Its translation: CASSVELGPTYEQYF.

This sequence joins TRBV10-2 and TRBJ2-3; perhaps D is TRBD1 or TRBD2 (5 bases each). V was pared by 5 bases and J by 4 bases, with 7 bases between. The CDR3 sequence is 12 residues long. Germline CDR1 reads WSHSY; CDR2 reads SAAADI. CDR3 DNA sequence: TGCGCCAGCAGTCAGGGACCAGATACGCAGTATTTT. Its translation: CASSQGPDTQYF.

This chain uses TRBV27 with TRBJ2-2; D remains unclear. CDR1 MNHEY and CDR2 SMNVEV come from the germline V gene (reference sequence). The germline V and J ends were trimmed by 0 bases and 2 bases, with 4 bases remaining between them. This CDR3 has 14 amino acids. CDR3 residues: CASSLSVNTGELFF. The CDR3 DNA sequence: TGTGCCAGCAGTTTATCCGTCAACACCGGGGAGCTGTTTTTT.

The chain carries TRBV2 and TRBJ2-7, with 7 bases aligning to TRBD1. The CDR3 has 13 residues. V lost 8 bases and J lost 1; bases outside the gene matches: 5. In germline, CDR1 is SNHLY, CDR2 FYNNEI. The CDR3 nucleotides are TGTGCCAGCCGACAGGGAAGTTCCTACGAGCAGTACTTC. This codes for CASRQGSSYEQYF.

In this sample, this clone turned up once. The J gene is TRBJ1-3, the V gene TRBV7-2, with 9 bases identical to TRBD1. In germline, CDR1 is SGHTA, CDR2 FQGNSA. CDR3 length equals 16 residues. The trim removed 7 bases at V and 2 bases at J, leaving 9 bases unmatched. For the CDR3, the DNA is TGTGCCAGCATCCAAGGACAGGGGCTGGCTGGAAACACCATATATTTT. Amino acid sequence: CASIQGQGLAGNTIYF.

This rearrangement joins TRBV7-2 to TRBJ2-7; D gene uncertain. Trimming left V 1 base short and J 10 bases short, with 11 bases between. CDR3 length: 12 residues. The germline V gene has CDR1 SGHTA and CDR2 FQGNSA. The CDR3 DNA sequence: TGTGCCAGCAGCTTAGTTGGCGTGGTACAGTACTTC. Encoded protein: CASSLVGVVQYF.

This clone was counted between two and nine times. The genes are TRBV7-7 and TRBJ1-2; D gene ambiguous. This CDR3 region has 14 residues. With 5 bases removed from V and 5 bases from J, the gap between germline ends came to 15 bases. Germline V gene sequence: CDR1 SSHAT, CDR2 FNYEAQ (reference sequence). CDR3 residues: CASSPLGQLYGYTF. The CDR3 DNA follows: TGTGCCAGCAGCCCGCTAGGCCAACTTTATGGCTACACCTTC.

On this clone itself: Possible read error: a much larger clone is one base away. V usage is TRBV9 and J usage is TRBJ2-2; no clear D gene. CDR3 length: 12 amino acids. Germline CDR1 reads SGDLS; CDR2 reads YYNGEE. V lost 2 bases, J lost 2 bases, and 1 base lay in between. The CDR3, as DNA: TGTGCCAGCAGCGTTAACACCGGGGAGCTGTTTTTT. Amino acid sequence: CASSVNTGELFF.

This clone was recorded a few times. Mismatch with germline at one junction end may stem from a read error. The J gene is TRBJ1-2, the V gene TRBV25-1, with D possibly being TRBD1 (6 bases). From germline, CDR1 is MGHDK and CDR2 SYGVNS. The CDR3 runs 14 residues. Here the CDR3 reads CASNEWTATYGYTF. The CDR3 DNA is TGTGCCAGCAATGAATGGACAGCCACCTATGGCTACACCTTC.

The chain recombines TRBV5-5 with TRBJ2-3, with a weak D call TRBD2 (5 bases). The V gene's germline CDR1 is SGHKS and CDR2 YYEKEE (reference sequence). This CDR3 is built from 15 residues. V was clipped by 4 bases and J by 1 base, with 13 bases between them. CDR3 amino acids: CASSTPPEGTDTQYF. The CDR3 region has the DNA TGTGCCAGCAGCACGCCCCCGGAGGGCACAGATACGCAGTATTTT. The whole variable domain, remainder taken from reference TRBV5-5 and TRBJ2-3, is DAGVTQSPTHLIKTRGQQVTLRCSPISGHKSVSWYQQVLGQGPQFIFQYYEKEERGRGNFPDRFSARQFPNYSSELNVNALLLGDSALYLCASSTPPEGTDTQYFGPGTRLTVL.

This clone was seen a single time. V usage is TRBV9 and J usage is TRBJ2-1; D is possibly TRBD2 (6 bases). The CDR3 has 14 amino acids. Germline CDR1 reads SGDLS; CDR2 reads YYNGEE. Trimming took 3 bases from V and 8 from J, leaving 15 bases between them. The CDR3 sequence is CASSASAGVDEQFF. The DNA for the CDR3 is TGTGCCAGCAGCGCTAGCGCCGGGGTCGATGAGCAGTTCTTC.

CDR3 sequence reads: CASSLGADRPLANYGYTF. The DNA of the CDR3 is TGCGCCAGCAGCTTGGGGGCCGACAGGCCGCTAGCTAACTATGGCTACACCTTC. This chain joins TRBV5-1 and TRBJ1-2, with D possibly being TRBD1 (6 bases). The germline V gene encodes CDR1 SGHRS and CDR2 YFSETQ. Trimming stripped 0 bases from V and 0 bases from J, with 18 bases between. This CDR3 is built from 18 residues. The full variable domain, completed using reference TRBV5-1 and TRBJ1-2, is KAGVTQTPRYLIKTRGQQVTLSCSPISGHRSVSWYQQTPGQGLQFLFEYFSETQRNKGNFPGRFSGRQFSNSRSEMNVSTLELGDSALYLCASSLGADRPLANYGYTFGSGTRLTVV.